This TCR beta chain emerged from a study of blood T cell repertoires in COVID-19 (dated by TCRdb to between 2020 and 2021). Regarding the study in general: Samples from collaborators originated in the United States, Italy and Spain and spanned both the acute and convalescent phases of COVID-19. The material from the prospective study consisted of cDNA or gDNA derived from T cells, B-cell-depleted T cells, or PBMCs. Subjects who had been exposed to COVID-19, were actively infected with it, or had recovered from it provided the deeply sampled blood TCRbeta repertoires that made up the dataset. The repertoires were released in a freely available public database meant as a resource for research on the immune response to SARS-CoV-2. Samples came from the ongoing ImmuneRACE study (first 160 participants) plus 1,254 subjects from 6 global collaborators. The sample metadata nearly always contained a de-identified subject ID, COVID-19 status, age in years and sex. HLA class I and class II types, where available, came from metadata supplied by the sample provider rather than from assay-based typing.

For this clone: This clone's antigen is unknown. Per-base quality was not reported, and no clone a single base away is much larger than it.

What the work shows at the level of the full study, not this receptor alone: The amount of clinical and demographic metadata varied by source and participant and was provided uncurated.

The immunoSEQ Assay, a bias-controlled multiplex PCR, was used to amplify TCRbeta CDR3 regions from genomic DNA. On the authors' methods: The number of nucleated cells in each sample was estimated from the amplification of reference gene primers within the assay. Sequence reads were collapsed and filtered to measure the absolute abundance of every unique TCRbeta CDR3 rearrangement. For each sample, productive Simpson clonality was calculated as the square root of Simpson's diversity index over productive rearrangements. The clones in this table, taken by TCRdb from immuneACCESS, are in-frame only. Not every clone is retained; where verified, under half of the shortfall comes from an unresolved V gene, and the cause of the rest is unknown. V, J and clone size were drawn from that table, and D and trimming were deduced from the DNA. The sample table shows about 370,000 clones, and around 89% are seen once. Around 1% of the sample is taken by the ten largest.

Participants in the prospective study were enrolled through a virtual design, were aged about 18 to 100 years, and lived in fewer than 30 United States geographic areas. To assign participants to cohorts, the prospective study relied on clinical history that participants themselves reported in a screening survey and a study questionnaire. Recovered participants in ImmuneRACE Cohort 3 were defined by two consecutive negative NP/OP PCR tests, clearance by a healthcare professional, or resolution of symptoms. Each participant in the prospective study had whole blood, serum and a nasopharyngeal or oropharyngeal swab collected by mobile phlebotomists. Additional blood draws and questionnaires over an approximately two-month period could optionally be provided by prospective study participants. Before DNA extraction, blood samples from the prospective study were shipped at room temperature or frozen.

The CDR3 has 16 amino acids, counting the end cysteine and phenylalanine. Just the 48-base CDR3 DNA is kept, in frame starting at base 1. Ends trimmed: V by 3 bases, J by 2 bases; bases unmatched to a gene: 10. Via the germline V gene, CDR1 is SGDLS and CDR2 YYNGEE. The TCR originated in a man aged 18 to 35 who had recovered from COVID-19. This sequence uses TRBV9 and TRBJ1-2; the junction holds 7 bases that match TRBD1. The sample taken for sequencing was PBMCs or T cells enriched from blood (not recorded which). Here the CDR3 is given as CASSDRGGGPNYGYTF. The nucleotides read TGTGCCAGCAGCGACAGGGGTGGGGGCCCCAACTATGGCTACACCTTC.